These 26 T cell receptor beta chains originate from one sample sequenced in a study of radiotherapy plus CTLA-4 blockade in lung cancer. TCRdb keeps only in-frame clones here, not all; method: immunoSEQ multiplex PCR. The table lists 75,000 to 100,000 clones, 80% to 90% of them singletons. Material: peripheral blood, obtained from a patient treated with radiotherapy plus ipilimumab. These receptors originate from a human donor with non-small cell lung cancer that progressed on radiotherapy plus ipilimumab.

CDR3 DNA: TGCAGCGTTGAGGGGCGGGAGACCTACAATGAGCAGTTCTTC. It yields the protein CSVEGRETYNEQFF. The chain employs TRBV29-1 and TRBJ2-1; TRBD2 agrees at 7 bases. Germline V CDR1 and CDR2: SQVTM, ANQGSEA. The CDR3 runs to 14 residues. J gave up 2 bases and V 3 bases, and 4 bases lay outside the gene matches.

Worth noting for this clone: Other DNA sequences in this specimen translate into the identical CDR3. The rearrangement links TRBV13 to TRBJ2-3; D not certain. The germline V gene has CDR1 PRHDT and CDR2 FYEKMQ (reference sequence). The V gene lost 4 bases and the J gene lost 4 bases, with 3 bases spanning the gap. CDR3 length: 11 residues. The CDR3 sequence: CASSSADTQYF. CDR3 sequence (DNA): TGTGCCAGCAGCTCTGCAGATACGCAGTATTTT. The entire variable domain, with the rest obtained from reference TRBV13 and TRBJ2-3, is as follows: AAGVIQSPRHLIKEKRETATLKCYPIPRHDTVYWYQQGPGQDPQFLISFYEKMQSDKGSIPDRFSAQQFSDYHSELNMSSLELGDSALYFCASSSADTQYFGPGTRLTVL.

CDR3 in amino acids: CASSEGLAPYNEQFF. The CDR3 bases are TGCGCCAGCAGCGAGGGACTAGCACCCTACAATGAGCAGTTCTTC. The chain has TRBV5-1 and TRBJ2-1, with TRBD2 matching 9 bases. Trimming at V came to 4 bases and at J to 2 bases, leaving 4 bases not matched to a gene. CDR3 length equals 15 residues. Germline-derived CDR1 and CDR2 are SGHRS and YFSETQ.

CDR3 sequence reads: CASRFGAGSTDTQYF. The CDR3 nucleotides read TGCGCCAGCAGGTTCGGGGCAGGGAGCACAGATACGCAGTATTTT. This chain uses TRBV5-1 with TRBJ2-3, with D perhaps being TRBD1 or TRBD2 (5 bases each). V lost 5 bases, J lost 0 bases, and 13 bases lay in between. There are 15 residues in the CDR3. CDR1 is SGHRS, CDR2 YFSETQ, per germline.

This clone was detected once. At the DNA level, this CDR3 is encoded by other sequences in the same sample as well. The rearrangement uses TRBV5-1 and TRBJ2-3; D gene ambiguous. V gave up 2 bases and J gave up 1 base, with 5 bases separating them. The CDR3 is 13 residues long. Germline V CDR1 and CDR2: SGHRS, YFSETQ. In DNA form, the CDR3 reads TGCGCCAGCAGCTTCGGTGGCACAGATACGCAGTATTTT. Amino acid sequence: CASSFGGTDTQYF.

The J gene is TRBJ2-5, the V gene TRBV5-1; tentatively, D is TRBD2 (7 bases). Germline V lookup: CDR1 SGHRS, CDR2 YFSETQ. The CDR3 sequence is 16 residues long. Trimming pared 4 bases from V and 4 bases from J, leaving 20 bases between. CDR3 protein: CASSLGAAGARETQYF. The CDR3 bases are TGCGCCAGCAGCCTGGGGGCTGCGGGGGCACGAGAGACCCAGTACTTC.

The chain has TRBV29-1 and TRBJ2-3; 15 positions agree with TRBD2. Germline V gives CDR1 SQVTM, CDR2 ANQGSEA. This CDR3 spans 14 amino acids. The J segment lost 4 bases and the V segment lost 7 bases, leaving 3 bases of the junction unmatched. This CDR3 is CSAGLAGGADTQYF. As DNA, the CDR3 is TGCAGCGCTGGACTAGCGGGAGGGGCAGATACGCAGTATTTT.

The chain is built from TRBV11-3 and TRBJ2-6, with D unclear. CDR1 is SGHNT and CDR2 is YENEEA in the germline V gene. Trimming pared 5 bases from V and 4 bases from J, leaving 6 bases between. The CDR3 is made up of 13 amino acids. CDR3 sequence (DNA): TGTGCCAGCAGCCCCTCAGGGGCCAACGTCCTGACTTTC. Translated: CASSPSGANVLTF.

This chain links TRBV5-1 with TRBJ2-1; D possibly corresponds to TRBD2 (6 bases). With 3 bases removed from V and 4 bases from J, the gap between germline ends came to 11 bases. The CDR3 consists of 14 residues. CDR1 SGHRS and CDR2 YFSETQ come from the germline V gene. The CDR3 DNA reads as TGCGCCAGCAGCTCCTTGGGGGGTTACAATGAGCAGTTCTTC. This translates into CASSSLGGYNEQFF.

The chain is built from TRBV11-3 and TRBJ2-7; D gene ambiguous. V was trimmed by 5 bases and J by 5 bases, leaving 7 bases between them. This CDR3 is 11 amino acids long. From germline, CDR1 is SGHNT and CDR2 YENEEA. CDR3 DNA: TGTGCCAGCAGCAATCTGAACGAGCAGTACTTC. This translates into CASSNLNEQYF.

This clone was detected a few times. The chain joins TRBV5-6 to TRBJ2-2, with D tentatively TRBD1 (5 bases). V was pared by 3 bases and J by 8 bases, with 14 bases between. The length of the CDR3 is 14 residues. Germline V CDR1 and CDR2: SGHDT, YYEEEE. The CDR3 spells CASSYGHSRGELFF. The CDR3 DNA sequence: TGTGCCAGCAGCTATGGACATTCCCGGGGGGAGCTGTTTTTT.

Here the CDR3 reads CASSEAGVGLRAFF. The CDR3 DNA reads as TGTGCCAGCAGTGAAGCGGGGGTTGGCCTACGAGCTTTCTTT. The rearrangement uses TRBV6-1 and TRBJ1-1; D is possibly TRBD1 (5 bases). The CDR3 runs 14 residues. Trimming cost V 0 bases and J 10 bases, with 15 bases left between them. CDR1 and CDR2 from the germline V gene are MNHNS and SASEGT.

The rearrangement joins TRBV11-2 to TRBJ1-2; D remains ambiguous. Looked up from germline, CDR1 is SGHAT and CDR2 is FQNNGV. The CDR3 length is 15 residues. Trimming cost V 5 bases and J 8 bases, with 21 bases left between them. CDR3 loop: CASSPIPHPVGGYTF. The CDR3 DNA follows: TGTGCCAGCAGCCCGATCCCGCATCCGGTGGGGGGCTACACCTTC.

The rearrangement joins TRBV5-1 to TRBJ1-5, with 12 nucleotides matching TRBD1. CDR3 size: 16 residues. The germline CDR1 and CDR2 sequences are SGHRS and YFSETQ. The ends lost 4 bases at V and 6 bases at J; junction bases unmatched: 8. CDR3 coding DNA: TGCGCCAGCAGCACGGGACAGGGGGCTGTTGGTCAGCCCCAGCATTTT. Its translation is CASSTGQGAVGQPQHF.

The chain employs TRBV7-8 and TRBJ2-7; D call uncertain. The ends were cut back, 1 base at V and 3 bases at J, with 19 bases in the middle. This CDR3 has 17 amino acids. Germline lookup yields CDR1 SGHVS and CDR2 FQNEAQ. The DNA of the CDR3 is TGTGCCAGCAGCTTAGACCCAACGAGGCAGGCAAGCTACGAGCAGTACTTC. It specifies CASSLDPTRQASYEQYF.

The chain combines TRBV21-1 with TRBJ1-3. TRBV21-1 is recorded as a pseudogene. This CDR3 region has 18 residues. In DNA, the CDR3 is TGTGCCAGCAGCATGGAGGGGGGGACATCCTGCGAAGGAAACACCATATATTTT. Protein: CASSMEGGTSCEGNTIYF.

The chain couples TRBV5-4 to TRBJ1-5, with unresolved D. The CDR3 totals 13 residues. CDR1 is SGHNT and CDR2 is YYREEE in the germline V gene (reference sequence). The germline V and J ends were trimmed by 2 bases and 3 bases, with 6 bases remaining between them. The CDR3 coding sequence is TGTGCCAGCAGCTTTGACCCCAATCAGCCCCAGCATTTT. Translating it yields CASSFDPNQPQHF.

The rearrangement joins TRBV5-6 to TRBJ2-5; 10 positions agree with TRBD2. This CDR3 is built from 16 residues. V dropped 0 bases and J dropped 6; count of bases not matched to a gene: 8. Germline V lookup: CDR1 SGHDT, CDR2 YYEEEE. This CDR3 is CASSLEASGRGQTQYF. The CDR3, as DNA: TGTGCCAGCAGCTTGGAAGCTAGCGGGAGAGGACAGACCCAGTACTTC.

This clone was detected once. J is TRBJ1-1 and V is TRBV10-3, with 9 bases that match TRBD1. Trimming at V came to 11 bases and at J to 0 bases, leaving 4 bases not matched to a gene. This CDR3 has 13 amino acids. Germline V gives CDR1 ENHRY, CDR2 SYGVKD. CDR3 in amino acids: CASQGALNTEAFF. The CDR3 DNA reads TGTGCCTCACAGGGGGCCTTGAACACTGAAGCTTTCTTT.

V and J are TRBV27 and TRBJ2-7; 9 nucleotides agree with TRBD2. This CDR3 region has 15 residues. The V segment lost 3 bases and the J segment 3 bases; nucleotides outside the gene matches: 6. Germline V gives CDR1 MNHEY, CDR2 SMNVEV (reference sequence). CDR3 region: CASSLSASGIYEQYF. The CDR3 nucleotides read TGTGCCAGCAGTTTGTCCGCTAGCGGGATCTACGAGCAGTACTTC.

The rearrangement links TRBV7-8 to TRBJ1-1; D gene ambiguous. V was clipped by 1 base and J by 1 base, with 7 bases between them. Germline CDR1 and CDR2: SGHVS and FQNEAQ. This CDR3 region has 14 residues. The CDR3 spells CASSLESANTEAFF. For the CDR3, the DNA is TGTGCCAGCAGCTTAGAGTCGGCGAACACTGAAGCTTTCTTT.

The V gene is TRBV7-3, the J gene TRBJ1-1; 8 bases map to TRBD1. The ends lost 3 bases at V and 2 bases at J; junction bases unmatched: 2. The CDR3 sequence is 14 residues long. Germline-derived CDR1 and CDR2 are SGHTA and FQGTGA. Here the CDR3 reads CASSFGQGNTEAFF. The CDR3 nucleotides read TGTGCCAGCAGCTTCGGACAGGGAAACACTGAAGCTTTCTTT.

This sequence joins TRBV12-5 and TRBJ1-5; TRBD1 might be the D (5 bases). The length of the CDR3 is 15 residues. V was clipped by 3 bases and J by 3 bases, with 12 bases between them. CDR1 and CDR2 (germline): LGHNT, FRNRAP. CDR3 in amino acids: CASGFDDSTNQPQHF. CDR3 sequence (DNA): TGTGCTAGTGGTTTCGATGACAGCACCAATCAGCCCCAGCATTTT.

This rearrangement joins TRBV28 to TRBJ1-1; no definite D call. V was cut by 6 bases and J by 8 bases, with 16 bases left in between. The germline CDR1 and CDR2 sequences are MDHEN and SYDVKM. The CDR3 runs 13 residues. This CDR3 reads CASRLRRMDEAFF. The CDR3 coding sequence is TGTGCCAGCAGACTTCGGAGGATGGACGAAGCTTTCTTT.

The V and J genes are TRBV5-4 and TRBJ2-3; D might be TRBD2 (7 bases). V was pared by 4 bases and J by 1 base, with 19 bases between. CDR3 length: 17 residues. Germline CDR1 is SGHNT and CDR2 is YYREEE (reference sequence). Here the CDR3 DNA reads TGTGCCAGCAGCCGGGGAGGGGGACACGCCCGCACAGATACGCAGTATTTT. Protein: CASSRGGGHARTDTQYF.

This clone appeared a single time. V gene TRBV5-1 combines with J gene TRBJ2-7; the match to TRBD1 covers 7 bases. V trimming: 2 bases; J trimming: 1 base; junction bases outside the gene matches: 3. The germline V gene has CDR1 SGHRS and CDR2 YFSETQ. This CDR3 comprises 14 residues. CDR3 loop: CASSLPGQSYEQYF. The CDR3 coding sequence is TGCGCCAGCAGCTTACCGGGACAGTCCTACGAGCAGTACTTC.